This T cell receptor (beta chain) appears in the sequencing data of a study of blood T cell repertoires in COVID-19. Overall study context: Collection of acute and convalescent COVID-19 samples took place in the United States, Italy and Spain.

The germline V gene encodes CDR1 MNHNS and CDR2 SASEGT. The CDR3 runs to 16 residues. Those enrolled, adults aged about 18 to 95 years, came from around 25 US areas. Participants were placed into cohorts based on the clinical history they reported. Authors' data handling: The authors estimated nucleated cell counts from reference gene primer amplification. Repertoires were generated with immunoSEQ multiplex PCR, while TCRdb's copy carries only in-frame clones and drops some. That table supplies the V and J calls and clone size; D and trimming were determined from the DNA. The sample holds some 210,000 clones, 80% to 85% seen once. About this clone itself: A junction boundary mismatches the germline segment, possibly from a read error.

Specimen: PBMCs or T cells enriched from blood (not recorded which). This chain joins TRBV6-1 and TRBJ1-5, with TRBD1 matching over 11 bases. The sequence came from a woman aged 45-60 years with acute COVID-19. CDR3 sequence reads: CAISDSGTGGYQPQHF. CDR3 nucleotides: TGTGCCATCAGTGATAGCGGGACAGGGGGTTATCAGCCCCAGCATTTT.